Sequencing of this T cell receptor beta chain was carried out in a study of shared clonotypes between healthy human individuals. Germline CDR1 LNHDA, CDR2 SQIVND (reference sequence). This CDR3 comprises 14 residues. V was clipped by 3 bases and J by 0 bases, with 8 bases between them. This clone has ten or more counts. The same CDR3 is also encoded by other DNA sequences in this sample. An assay was performed, and its level was deep. Every unsorted PBMC PCR replicate was loaded with approximately 290 ng DNA, 33,000 or so T cell genomes. Profiling relied on immunoSEQ multiplex PCR, and the TCRdb table lists in-frame clones only, not all of them. The profile covers 400,000 to 550,000 clones, with 79% appearing a single time and about an eighth taken by the ten largest.

The origin of this receptor is a woman between 35 and 50 years old in good health. Some clones in this sample may be carry-over from other donors' samples. The chain recombines TRBV19 with TRBJ1-1, with D hard to call. The sample consisted of PBMCs. Written as DNA, the CDR3 is TGTGCCAGTAGTATCCCAGGAGTGAACACTGAAGCTTTCTTT. This sequence encodes CASSIPGVNTEAFF.